These 25 T cell receptor beta chains share one sample of origin, sequenced in a study of T-cell memory formation after mild COVID-19. TCRdb redid the calling of the 5' RACE reads with MiXCR, one entry per CDR3 protein. The sample shows hundreds of thousands of distinct CDR3 sequences, around a quarter of them seen only once. The sequenced sample consisted of PBMCs or a T cell subset sorted from them (not recorded which). These TCRs come from an adult woman who had mild COVID-19 (a few samples of this study predate the infection). Cell type and time point are not known.

The V gene is TRBV3-1, the J gene TRBJ2-5, with 7 bases that match TRBD2. There are 17 residues in the CDR3. The V gene's germline CDR1 is LGHDT and CDR2 YNNKEL (reference sequence). The ends lost 1 base at V and 2 bases at J; junction bases unmatched: 10. The CDR3 here is CASSQAPLLARQETQYF. CDR3 DNA: TGTGCCAGCAGCCAAGCCCCCCTACTAGCGCGTCAAGAGACCCAGTACTTC.

The gene calls are TRBV2 and TRBJ2-1, with a tentative D call TRBD2 (5 bases). Between the trimmed V and J ends, which lost 7 bases and 0 bases, there was a span of 10 bases. In germline, CDR1 is SNHLY, CDR2 FYNNEI. The CDR3 has 14 amino acids. This CDR3 reads CASNTGSSYNEQFF. CDR3 sequence (DNA): TGTGCCAGCAACACGGGGAGCTCCTACAATGAGCAGTTCTTC.

The rearrangement joins TRBV7-7 to TRBJ1-1, with a tentative D call TRBD1 (5 bases). Trimming left V 5 bases short and J 6 bases short, with 10 bases between. Germline assignment: CDR1 SSHAT and CDR2 FNYEAQ (reference sequence). The CDR3 totals 12 residues. CDR3 sequence (DNA): TGTGCCAGCAGCACAGACAGCGCTGAAGCTTTCTTT. Its protein is CASSTDSAEAFF.

The table lists this clonotype with many counts. The chain uses TRBV7-9 and TRBJ2-1, with no clear D. V was trimmed by 5 bases and J by 0 bases, leaving 11 bases between them. The CDR3 spans 15 residues. Germline loops: CDR1 SEHNR, CDR2 FQNEAQ (reference sequence). The CDR3, as DNA: TGTGCCAGCAGCCCCCCCCGGAGCTCCTACAATGAGCAGTTCTTC. Amino acid sequence: CASSPPRSSYNEQFF.

Concerning this clonotype: Since a much larger clone is just one base distant, this may be a read error. The CDR3 sequence: CARGGARTTDTQYF. In DNA, the CDR3 is TGCGCCAGAGGAGGAGCTCGAACCACAGATACGCAGTATTTT. The rearrangement joins TRBV5-1 to TRBJ2-3, with D perhaps matching TRBD2 (5 bases). The germline V and J ends were trimmed by 8 bases and 2 bases, with 15 bases remaining between them. The CDR3 sequence is 14 residues long. Germline assignment: CDR1 SGHRS and CDR2 YFSETQ.

At least ten counts were recorded for this clonotype. This chain links TRBV7-3 with TRBJ2-1, with 8 nucleotides matching TRBD1. V lost 8 bases, J lost 5 bases, and 8 bases stayed unmatched. Germline V lookup: CDR1 SGHTA, CDR2 FQGTGA. This CDR3 comprises 14 residues. The CDR3 sequence: CASGETGVDNEQFF. The CDR3 coding sequence is TGTGCCAGCGGTGAGACAGGGGTGGACAATGAGCAGTTCTTC.

This clonotype was picked up a small number of times. The chain uses TRBV3-1 and TRBJ2-3; 8 nucleotides match TRBD2. Per germline, CDR1 LGHDT and CDR2 YNNKEL (reference sequence). The V segment lost 3 bases and the J segment 0 bases; nucleotides outside the gene matches: 5. The CDR3 consists of 16 residues. CDR3 nucleotides: TGTGCCAGCAGCCACCACGGGACTAGGAGCACAGATACGCAGTATTTT. This gives the protein CASSHHGTRSTDTQYF.

This clonotype was observed many times. The chain couples TRBV5-1 to TRBJ1-6, with 8 bases matching TRBD1. V lost 4 bases, J lost 9 bases, and 12 bases stayed unmatched. CDR1 and CDR2 from the germline V gene are SGHRS and YFSETQ. This CDR3 comprises 16 residues. The CDR3 coding sequence is TGCGCCAGCAGCACCCAGGGGGCCGGCCGGGGTTCACCCCTCCACTTT. This sequence encodes CASSTQGAGRGSPLHF.

In its sample, this clonotype was seen many times. The CDR3 bases are TGTGCCAGCAGCCAAGAAACGCTAGCGGGAGCGAACACCGGGGAGCTGTTTTTT. It encodes CASSQETLAGANTGELFF. The rearrangement joins TRBV3-1 to TRBJ2-2, with TRBD2 matching over 10 bases. The germline CDR1 and CDR2 sequences are LGHDT and YNNKEL (reference sequence). With V trimmed by 0 bases and J by 0 bases, 4 bases remained unmatched. The CDR3 covers 18 residues.

This clonotype was counted a few times. V and J are TRBV7-8 and TRBJ2-7; 10 nucleotides agree with TRBD1. The CDR3 extends over 14 amino acids. The V and J ends lost 5 bases and 5 bases, in that order; junction bases with no gene match: 6. Germline loops: CDR1 SGHVS, CDR2 FQNEAQ. CDR3 protein: CASSPGTGADEQYF. CDR3 bases: TGTGCCAGCAGCCCCGGGACAGGGGCGGACGAGCAGTACTTC.

V and J are TRBV5-1 and TRBJ2-1; 12 nucleotides match TRBD2. The length of the CDR3 is 16 residues. V shed 6 bases, J shed 4 bases, and the junction held 8 bases outside the gene matches. Germline CDR1 and CDR2: SGHRS and YFSETQ. CDR3: CASTSGGASVYNEQFF. The CDR3 DNA is TGCGCCAGCACTAGCGGGGGGGCATCAGTGTACAATGAGCAGTTCTTC.

The V gene is TRBV11-2, the J gene TRBJ2-1; 12 positions match TRBD2. Unmatched junction bases numbered 8, after V lost 5 bases and J lost 9 bases. The CDR3 contains 15 residues. Germline CDR1 is SGHAT and CDR2 is FQNNGV. Here the CDR3 DNA reads TGTGCCAGCAGCACGCCTAGCGGGAGGGCCTCTGAGCAGTTCTTC. As protein: CASSTPSGRASEQFF.

This clonotype was found a few times. This chain joins TRBV28 and TRBJ2-7; 7 nucleotides align to TRBD1. The J segment lost 4 bases and the V segment lost 4 bases, leaving 7 bases of the junction unmatched. Germline CDR1 MDHEN, CDR2 SYDVKM. CDR3 length equals 14 residues. CDR3: CASSSYRGTYEQYF. CDR3 nucleotides: TGTGCCAGCAGTTCCTACAGGGGTACTTACGAGCAGTACTTC.

The chain has TRBV4-1 and TRBJ2-4, with D possibly being TRBD2 (5 bases). This CDR3 contains 16 residues. Germline CDR1 is MGHRA and CDR2 is YSYEKL. V was clipped by 5 bases and J by 8 bases, with 22 bases between them. The CDR3 nucleotides are TGCGCCAGCAGCTCGGGGTTGATCGCCGGTATAGACATTCAGTACTTC. Translating gives CASSSGLIAGIDIQYF.

This clonotype was picked up a small number of times. The chain is built from TRBV4-1 and TRBJ2-1; TRBD1 matches 9 bases. The V and J ends lost 0 bases and 15 bases, in that order; junction bases with no gene match: 12. The CDR3 has 15 amino acids. Per germline, CDR1 MGHRA and CDR2 YSYEKL. For the CDR3, the DNA is TGCGCCAGCAGCCAAGAACCCAACAGGGGGCAGGTTCGGTTCTTC. Amino acids: CASSQEPNRGQVRFF.

This clonotype came up a few times. The CDR3, as DNA: TGTGCCAGCAGCTTGGGACAAGCCTATCAGCCCCAGCATTTT. Amino acid sequence: CASSLGQAYQPQHF. This rearrangement joins TRBV5-6 to TRBJ1-5; D unresolved. The CDR3 is 14 residues long. V lost 0 bases, J lost 5 bases, and 9 bases lay in between. CDR1 and CDR2 from the germline V gene are SGHDT and YYEEEE.

The chain is built from TRBV20-1 and TRBJ1-5; D unclear. This CDR3 has 14 residues. Germline assignment: CDR1 DFQATT and CDR2 SNEGSKA (reference sequence). The V end lost 1 base, the J end lost 1 base, and 8 bases lay between the germline ends. In nucleotides, the CDR3 is TGCAGTGCTAGAGGTGGAGTGAGCAATCAGCCCCAGCATTTT. Encoded protein: CSARGGVSNQPQHF.

The chain couples TRBV29-1 to TRBJ1-3, with 7 bases aligning to TRBD1. From germline, CDR1 is SQVTM and CDR2 ANQGSEA. This CDR3 is built from 16 residues. V trimming: 4 bases; J trimming: 4 bases; junction bases outside the gene matches: 13. The CDR3 is CSVVLGTAVSGNTIYF. The CDR3 DNA follows: TGCAGCGTTGTTCTCGGGACAGCAGTGTCCGGAAACACCATATATTTT.

This clonotype has a handful of counts. The J gene is TRBJ2-5, the V gene TRBV13; 14 nucleotides align to TRBD2. The CDR3 extends over 19 amino acids. CDR1 PRHDT and CDR2 FYEKMQ come from the germline V gene (reference sequence). The J segment lost 4 bases and the V segment lost 2 bases, leaving 12 bases of the junction unmatched. The CDR3 spells CASSLSRKTSGREGETQYF. In DNA form, the CDR3 reads TGTGCCAGCAGCTTATCCCGGAAGACTAGCGGGAGGGAAGGAGAGACCCAGTACTTC. Looking up the rest from reference TRBV13 and TRBJ2-5 gives the full variable domain: AAGVIQSPRHLIKEKRETATLKCYPIPRHDTVYWYQQGPGQDPQFLISFYEKMQSDKGSIPDRFSAQQFSDYHSELNMSSLELGDSALYFCASSLSRKTSGREGETQYFGPGTRLLVL.

This clonotype was seen a handful of times. This chain uses TRBV5-1 with TRBJ1-1; D is unclear. The CDR3 has 15 amino acids. Deletions cut 0 bases from V and 0 bases from J, with 9 bases between. Germline CDR1 and CDR2: SGHRS and YFSETQ. The CDR3 DNA sequence: TGCGCCAGCAGCTTGGAGCCGGCCTTGAACACTGAAGCTTTCTTT. Residues: CASSLEPALNTEAFF.

This sequence joins TRBV4-2 and TRBJ2-2; D is unresolved. The V gene lost 0 bases and the J gene lost 1 base, with 3 bases spanning the gap. This CDR3 contains 14 residues. Germline values: CDR1 LGHNA, CDR2 YNFKEQ. CDR3 in DNA: TGTGCCAGCAGCCAAGAGGAGAACACCGGGGAGCTGTTTTTT. Translating gives CASSQEENTGELFF.

The chain uses TRBV29-1 and TRBJ2-7; 10 bases are a match to TRBD2. The CDR3 is made up of 12 amino acids. The junction had 4 bases not matched to a gene; V was cut back by 6 bases and J by 5 bases. Germline values: CDR1 SQVTM, CDR2 ANQGSEA. CDR3 DNA: TGCAGCGTGGTAGGGACTAGCGACGAGCAGTACTTC. Translated, it gives CSVVGTSDEQYF.

Here the CDR3 DNA reads TGCGCCAGCAGCTTTCCGGGACTAGCGGGAGCAGAGACCCAGTACTTC. Residues: CASSFPGLAGAETQYF. The chain recombines TRBV5-1 with TRBJ2-5; 14 nucleotides align to TRBD2. Trimming removed 2 bases from V and 4 bases from J; junction bases left unmatched: 4. In germline, CDR1 is SGHRS, CDR2 YFSETQ. There are 16 residues in the CDR3.

The chain links TRBV6-5 to TRBJ1-2; weak D call: TRBD1 (6 bases). The CDR3 runs to 13 residues. V was pared by 4 bases and J by 10 bases, with 16 bases between. The V gene's germline CDR1 is MNHEY and CDR2 SVGAGI. The DNA for the CDR3 is TGTGCCAGCAGTTCCGACAGGAATCTTGTCTACACCTTC. Residues: CASSSDRNLVYTF.

This chain connects TRBV6-5 to TRBJ1-3, with D possibly matching TRBD1 (5 bases). V was trimmed by 2 bases and J by 0 bases, leaving 11 bases between them. Germline loops: CDR1 MNHEY, CDR2 SVGAGI. This CDR3 is built from 16 residues. Here the CDR3 reads CASSYTGDSSGNTIYF. CDR3 bases: TGTGCCAGCAGTTACACGGGGGACTCCTCTGGAAACACCATATATTTT.